The 27 T cell receptor beta chains in this list originate from one sample, sequenced in a study of T cell changes during pregnancy in multiple sclerosis. Produced via immunoSEQ multiplex PCR; TCRdb's table is partial and in-frame only. The data show almost 25,000 clones, more than 70% seen once. The sample consisted of CD4+ T cells from peripheral blood mononuclear cells, taken in the first trimester of pregnancy. The receptors were gathered from a female donor in good health, enrolled as a control in a pregnancy study.

Of note for this clone: A read error may account for a junction end that differs from germline. Distinct nucleotide sequences in the sample also encode this CDR3. The CDR3 protein is CAWRRYGHEQFF. The CDR3 DNA follows: TGTGCTTGGAGAAGATATGGGCATGAGCAGTTCTTC. This sequence joins TRBV30 and TRBJ2-1; unclear D gene. Germline V lookup: CDR1 GTSNPN, CDR2 SVGIG (reference sequence). This CDR3 comprises 12 residues.

V gene TRBV5-1 combines with J gene TRBJ2-2; TRBD2 matches 11 bases. V lost 5 bases and J lost 7; bases outside the gene matches: 1. This CDR3 has 13 residues. Germline CDR1 is SGHRS and CDR2 is YFSETQ. In DNA, the CDR3 is TGCGCCAGCAGGACTAGCGGGAACGGGGAGCTGTTTTTT. This encodes CASRTSGNGELFF.

This chain links TRBV11-1 with TRBJ2-1, with TRBD2 identical over 11 bases. Germline CDR1 reads SGHAT; CDR2 reads FQDESV (reference sequence). V was clipped by 5 bases and J by 2 bases; unmatched bases: 2. There are 15 residues in the CDR3. The CDR3 DNA reads TGTGCCAGCAGCGCGACTAGCGGGGCCTACAATGAGCAGTTCTTC. Its translation: CASSATSGAYNEQFF.

This clone appeared once. The CDR3 region has the DNA TGTGCCAGCAGTTCTGACAGGGAGTCCTACGAGCAGTACTTC. Amino acid sequence: CASSSDRESYEQYF. V gene TRBV7-9 combines with J gene TRBJ2-7, with TRBD1 matching 7 bases. V lost 6 bases, J lost 1 base, and 6 bases stayed unmatched. Germline V gene sequence: CDR1 SEHNR, CDR2 FQNEAQ (reference sequence). The CDR3 length is 14 residues.

This sequence joins TRBV28 and TRBJ1-2; 9 positions agree with TRBD1. Germline CDR1 and CDR2: MDHEN and SYDVKM. J was trimmed by 4 bases and V by 6 bases; bases with no gene match: 6. The CDR3 has 14 amino acids. The CDR3 DNA is TGTGCCAGCAGCCCGGACAGGGGAGCCTATGGCTACACCTTC. Its translation is CASSPDRGAYGYTF.

The V call is TRBV19, the J call TRBJ1-4, with 9 bases matching TRBD1. Trimming at V came to 8 bases and at J to 7 bases, leaving 8 bases not matched to a gene. Germline values: CDR1 LNHDA, CDR2 SQIVND (reference sequence). The CDR3 is 14 residues long. CDR3 in amino acids: CASSTGTGSEKLFF. The CDR3 DNA is TGTGCCAGTTCCACCGGGACAGGGAGTGAAAAACTGTTTTTT.

This rearrangement joins TRBV7-8 to TRBJ2-7; D is possibly TRBD1 (6 bases). This CDR3 region has 12 residues. Trimming removed 2 bases at V and 12 bases at J, with 14 bases between. Germline lookup yields CDR1 SGHVS and CDR2 FQNEAQ. The CDR3 region is CASSLLQGRRYF. DNA of the CDR3: TGTGCCAGCAGCTTACTACAGGGACGTCGGTACTTC.

The chain is built from TRBV11-2 and TRBJ2-7; D gene ambiguous. V was cut by 0 bases and J by 3 bases, with 6 bases left in between. The CDR3 has 13 amino acids. The germline CDR1 and CDR2 sequences are SGHAT and FQNNGV. CDR3 region: CASSLEIVYEQYF. The CDR3 DNA reads TGTGCCAGCAGCTTAGAAATCGTCTACGAGCAGTACTTC. Filled out from reference TRBV11-2 and TRBJ2-7, the complete variable domain reads EAGVAQSPRYKIIEKRQSVAFWCNPISGHATLYWYQQILGQGPKLLIQFQNNGVVDDSQLPKDRFSAERLKGVDSTLKIQPAKLEDSAVYLCASSLEIVYEQYFGPGTRLTVT.

V is TRBV7-9 and J is TRBJ2-6; D remains unclear. The V end was cut by 3 bases, the J end by 0 bases, with 9 bases between. The V gene's germline CDR1 is SEHNR and CDR2 FQNEAQ (reference sequence). This CDR3 is 16 amino acids long. CDR3 sequence: CASSFGPPSGANVLTF. The CDR3, as DNA: TGTGCCAGCAGCTTTGGCCCTCCCTCTGGGGCCAACGTCCTGACTTTC.

The chain uses TRBV11-3 and TRBJ1-1; tentatively, D is TRBD1 (6 bases). Per the germline V gene, CDR1 is SGHNT and CDR2 is YENEEA. CDR3 length: 13 amino acids. The V and J ends lost 5 bases and 5 bases respectively, with 12 bases between them. The CDR3 DNA reads as TGTGCCAGCAGCGCTACAGGGTGGACTGAAGCTTTCTTT. It translates to CASSATGWTEAFF.

The chain employs TRBV7-3 and TRBJ1-1, with D perhaps matching TRBD1 (5 bases). Germline V gene sequence: CDR1 SGHTA, CDR2 FQGTGA. Trimming removed 5 bases at V and 5 bases at J, with 15 bases between. The CDR3 length is 14 residues. CDR3 sequence: CASSAQMRGTEAFF. For the CDR3, the DNA is TGTGCCAGCAGCGCCCAAATGCGGGGGACTGAAGCTTTCTTT. Supplemented by reference TRBV7-3 and TRBJ1-1, the full variable domain reads GAGVSQTPSNKVTEKGKYVELRCDPISGHTALYWYRQSLGQGPEFLIYFQGTGAADDSGLPNDRFFAVRPEGSVSTLKIQRTERGDSAVYLCASSAQMRGTEAFFGQGTRLTVV.

As for this clone: Germline and junction disagree at one end, which may indicate a read error. The CDR3 DNA follows: TGTGCTAGCAGCTATGGGACAGGAGTCCACGAGCAGTACTTC. This encodes CASSYGTGVHEQYF. The V gene is TRBV7-7, the J gene TRBJ2-7; 8 positions match TRBD1. This CDR3 region has 14 residues. The germline CDR1 and CDR2 sequences are SSHAT and FNYEAQ (reference sequence).

The chain is built from TRBV5-1 and TRBJ2-2; no clear D gene. Germline V gives CDR1 SGHRS, CDR2 YFSETQ. Trimming stripped 4 bases from V and 5 bases from J, with 9 bases between. The CDR3 covers 13 residues. CDR3 amino acids: CASSPPKTGELFF. The DNA of the CDR3 is TGCGCCAGCAGCCCCCCTAAAACCGGGGAGCTGTTTTTT.

CDR3 nucleotides: TGTGCCAGCAGTTTTGGCGAGCAGTTCTTC. This codes for CASSFGEQFF. This sequence joins TRBV28 and TRBJ2-1; D gene unclear. The V end was cut by 3 bases, the J end by 10 bases, with 4 bases between. Germline CDR1 and CDR2: MDHEN and SYDVKM. CDR3 size: 10 residues.

The chain employs TRBV15 and TRBJ1-2; 9 nucleotides align to TRBD1. CDR1 is LNHNV, CDR2 YYDKDF, per germline (reference sequence). Trimming cost V 5 bases and J 6 bases; bases outside gene matches: 13. The CDR3 runs 16 residues. The CDR3 reads CATSGGTGLSLDGYTF. The CDR3 DNA is TGTGCCACCAGCGGGGGGACAGGGCTTTCCCTAGATGGCTACACCTTC.

V gene TRBV18 combines with J gene TRBJ1-1, with D tentatively TRBD1 (6 bases). Germline V CDR1 and CDR2: KGHSH, LQKENI. The CDR3 extends over 14 amino acids. Trimming pared 3 bases from V and 6 bases from J, leaving 14 bases between. The CDR3: CASSPKGQSSEAFF. The CDR3 DNA follows: TGTGCCAGCTCACCGAAAGGACAGTCCTCTGAAGCTTTCTTT. Supplemented by reference TRBV18 and TRBJ1-1, the full variable domain reads NAGVMQNPRHLVRRRGQEARLRCSPMKGHSHVYWYRQLPEEGLKFMVYLQKENIIDESGMPKERFSAEFPKEGPSILRIQQVVRGDSAAYFCASSPKGQSSEAFFGQGTRLTVV.

The genes are TRBV28 and TRBJ1-5, with 7 bases identical to TRBD1. The CDR3 extends over 16 amino acids. V lost 5 bases to trimming and J lost 7 bases; unmatched junction nucleotides: 14. In germline, CDR1 is MDHEN, CDR2 SYDVKM. The CDR3 DNA follows: TGTGCCAGCAGTCTATTAACCAGGGGGGCGAGGCAGCCCCAGCATTTT. Translation gives CASSLLTRGARQPQHF.

The V call is TRBV2, the J call TRBJ1-4; D call uncertain. Trimming shortened V by 4 bases and J by 8 bases, and 8 bases separated the two germline ends. Per the germline V gene, CDR1 is SNHLY and CDR2 is FYNNEI. The CDR3 has 12 amino acids. The CDR3 sequence is CASSGVREKLFF. DNA of the CDR3: TGTGCCAGCAGTGGCGTGCGGGAAAAACTGTTTTTT.

The rearrangement uses TRBV5-1 and TRBJ1-2, with a weak D call TRBD1 (5 bases). The V gene's germline CDR1 is SGHRS and CDR2 YFSETQ. The CDR3 is 15 amino acids. Trimming shortened V by 0 bases and J by 5 bases, and 14 bases separated the two germline ends. Here the CDR3 DNA reads TGCGCCAGCAGCTTGGATTCGGGGGGGACTTATGGCTACACCTTC. Amino acid sequence: CASSLDSGGTYGYTF.

The V gene is TRBV7-2, the J gene TRBJ1-5; weak D call: TRBD1 (6 bases). The germline V gene has CDR1 SGHTA and CDR2 FQGNSA. V was clipped by 6 bases and J by 4 bases, with 16 bases between them. CDR3 size: 15 residues. CDR3 amino acids: CASSLGWTVNQPQHF. The CDR3 nucleotides are TGTGCCAGCAGTCTAGGTTGGACAGTAAATCAGCCCCAGCATTTT.

The chain uses TRBV19 and TRBJ1-1, with 7 bases fitting TRBD1. Germline V CDR1 and CDR2: LNHDA, SQIVND (reference sequence). Germline trimming cut 3 bases from V and 5 bases from J; bases unmatched to any gene: 6. CDR3 length: 14 amino acids. CDR3 in amino acids: CASSMQGVGTEAFF. In DNA, the CDR3 is TGTGCCAGTAGTATGCAGGGGGTTGGGACTGAAGCTTTCTTT.

V usage is TRBV9 and J usage is TRBJ1-2; TRBD1 might be the D (5 bases). The germline CDR1 and CDR2 sequences are SGDLS and YYNGEE. V gave up 3 bases and J gave up 1 base, with 16 bases separating them. The CDR3 extends over 16 amino acids. CDR3: CASSATVGGSNYGYTF. CDR3 sequence (DNA): TGTGCCAGCAGCGCGACGGTGGGGGGTAGTAACTATGGCTACACCTTC. Variable domain in full (rest from reference TRBV9 and TRBJ1-2): DSGVTQTPKHLITATGQRVTLRCSPRSGDLSVYWYQQSLDQGLQFLIQYYNGEERAKGNILERFSAQQFPDLHSELNLSSLELGDSALYFCASSATVGGSNYGYTFGSGTRLTVV.

The rearrangement joins TRBV18 to TRBJ1-2, with 9 bases identical to TRBD1. Looked up from germline, CDR1 is KGHSH and CDR2 is LQKENI. This CDR3 region has 18 residues. The V gene end was trimmed by 3 bases and the J gene end by 2 bases; junction bases not matched to a gene: 13. The CDR3 bases are TGTGCCAGCTCACCTTCACTAGCGGCGGGACAGGGAAACTATGGCTACACCTTC. Residues: CASSPSLAAGQGNYGYTF.

This chain joins TRBV2 and TRBJ2-3, with 8 nucleotides matching TRBD1. V shed 5 bases, J shed 0 bases, and the junction held 4 bases outside the gene matches. Germline CDR1 reads SNHLY; CDR2 reads FYNNEI. The CDR3 totals 15 residues. CDR3 nucleotide sequence: TGTGCCAGCAGTCTCAACAGGGGGAGCACAGATACGCAGTATTTT. This gives the protein CASSLNRGSTDTQYF.

This chain uses TRBV7-9 with TRBJ2-7; TRBD2 matches 11 bases. The CDR3 has 16 amino acids. The trim removed 1 base at V and 6 bases at J, leaving 8 bases unmatched. CDR1 is SEHNR, CDR2 FQNEAQ, per germline (reference sequence). CDR3 amino acids: CASSLELAGVSREQYF. The CDR3 bases are TGTGCCAGCAGCTTAGAACTAGCGGGAGTGAGCCGCGAGCAGTACTTC.

J is TRBJ2-2 and V is TRBV14, with TRBD2 matching 10 bases. Germline loops: CDR1 SGHDN, CDR2 FVKESK. The CDR3 sequence is 17 residues long. Trimming cost V 6 bases and J 1 base; bases outside gene matches: 8. The CDR3 DNA is TGTGCCAGCAGGCGATCAAGACTAGCGGGGAACACCGGGGAGCTGTTTTTT. This translates into CASRRSRLAGNTGELFF.

This chain links TRBV7-9 with TRBJ1-2; perhaps TRBD1 as D (5 bases). CDR3 length: 16 residues. Germline CDR1 is SEHNR and CDR2 is FQNEAQ (reference sequence). V was cut by 4 bases and J by 4 bases, with 19 bases left in between. The CDR3 DNA reads TGTGCCAGCAGCTCTAAGGCAGTTAGACAGCCCTATGGCTACACCTTC. Its translation is CASSSKAVRQPYGYTF.